This T cell receptor beta chain was captured in a study of T cells in Graves' hyperthyroidism and ophthalmopathy. General study points: Also found in blood were most expanded thyroid clonotypes above 0.001.

Amplified TCR beta CDR3 regions derived from RNA transcripts. During a first-round RT-PCR of the TCR CDR3, the HTBI primer set was used. TCRdb processed the multiplex PCR reads anew with MiXCR; each CDR3 protein has one entry. The sample lists hundreds of thousands of distinct CDR3 sequences; less than 25% were seen once. This clonotype was found a few times. Its target is not known. The CDR3 is 17 residues long. Germline CDR1 and CDR2: SEHNR and FQNEAQ (reference sequence). V gave up 2 bases and J gave up 5 bases, with 16 bases separating them. The diagnostic basis comprised clinical symptoms, serum thyroxine and TRAb, thyroid ultrasound and orbital computed tomography. 10 ml fresh peripheral blood yielded the PBMCs.

Material for sequencing was blood. The chain combines TRBV7-9 with TRBJ1-6; no clear D. The TCR comes from a man younger than 45 with Graves' ophthalmopathy. The CDR3 DNA reads TGTGCCAGCAGCTTAATGGGAAACCTTAACCATAATTCACCCCTCCACTTT. This gives the protein CASSLMGNLNHNSPLHF.